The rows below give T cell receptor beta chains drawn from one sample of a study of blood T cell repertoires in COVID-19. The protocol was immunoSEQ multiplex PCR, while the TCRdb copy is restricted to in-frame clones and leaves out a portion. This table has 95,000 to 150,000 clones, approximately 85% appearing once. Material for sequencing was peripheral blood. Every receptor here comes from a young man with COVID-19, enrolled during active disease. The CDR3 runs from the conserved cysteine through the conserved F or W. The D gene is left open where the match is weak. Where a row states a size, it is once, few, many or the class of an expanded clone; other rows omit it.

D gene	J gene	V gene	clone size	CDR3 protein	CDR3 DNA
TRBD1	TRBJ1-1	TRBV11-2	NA	CASSPYRTGRTEAFF	TGTGCCAGCAGCCCTTATCGGACAGGGCGGACTGAAGCTTTCTTT
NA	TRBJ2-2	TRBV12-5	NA	CASGNRTNTGELFF	TGTGCTAGTGGCAACAGAACGAACACCGGGGAGCTGTTTTTT
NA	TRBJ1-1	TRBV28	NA	CASSYQNTEAFF	TGTGCCAGCAGTTATCAGAACACTGAAGCTTTCTTT
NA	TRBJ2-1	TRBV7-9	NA	CASSLVSDPYNEQFF	TGTGCCAGCAGCCTGGTCAGCGATCCGTACAATGAGCAGTTCTTC
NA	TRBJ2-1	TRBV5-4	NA	CASSPVGAEQFF	TGTGCCAGCAGCCCAGTGGGGGCTGAGCAGTTCTTC
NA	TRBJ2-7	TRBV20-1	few	CSASPGYEQYF	TGCAGTGCTAGCCCCGGCTACGAGCAGTACTTC
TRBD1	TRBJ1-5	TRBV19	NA	CASTQTGPGGNQPQHF	TGTGCCAGTACCCAGACAGGGCCAGGGGGCAATCAGCCCCAGCATTTT
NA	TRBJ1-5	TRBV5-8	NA	CASSLWGDQPQHF	TGTGCCAGCAGCTTGTGGGGAGACCAGCCCCAGCATTTT
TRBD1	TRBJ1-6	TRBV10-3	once	CATQLDRGNNSPLHF	TGTGCCACCCAGCTGGACAGGGGTAATAATTCACCCCTCCACTTT
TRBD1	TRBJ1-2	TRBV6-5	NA	CASSSRDRGYGYTF	TGTGCCAGCAGTTCCCGGGACAGGGGGTATGGCTACACCTTC
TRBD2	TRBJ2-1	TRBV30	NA	CAWRGLAYNEQFF	TGTGCCTGGAGGGGACTAGCCTACAATGAGCAGTTCTTC
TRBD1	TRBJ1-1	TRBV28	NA	CASSLWGTDGLNTEAFF	TGTGCCAGCAGTTTATGGGGGACAGACGGCTTGAACACTGAAGCTTTCTTT
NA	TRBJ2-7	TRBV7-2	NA	CASSLELGRQQYF	TGTGCCAGCAGCCTCGAGTTGGGGAGGCAGCAGTACTTC
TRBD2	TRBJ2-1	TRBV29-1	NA	CSVEWGGTAYNEQFF	TGCAGCGTTGAATGGGGGGGAACGGCCTACAATGAGCAGTTCTTC
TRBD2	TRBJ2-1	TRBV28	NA	CASTSFLAGVSDEQFF	TGTGCCAGCACCTCTTTCCTAGCGGGAGTTTCGGATGAGCAGTTCTTC
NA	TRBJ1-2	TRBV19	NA	CASSPVLSGGYTF	TGTGCCAGTAGCCCCGTCCTTTCGGGTGGCTACACCTTC
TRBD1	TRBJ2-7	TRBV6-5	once	CASSYSTGGAYEQYF	TGTGCCAGCAGTTACTCGACAGGGGGCGCCTACGAGCAGTACTTC
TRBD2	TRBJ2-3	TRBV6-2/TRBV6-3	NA	CASSSLRTSGGQDTQYF	TGTGCCAGCAGTTCTCTCCGGACTAGCGGGGGCCAAGATACGCAGTATTTT
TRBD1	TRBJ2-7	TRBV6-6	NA	CASSYRGQGKGEQYF	TGTGCCAGCAGTTACCGAGGACAGGGGAAAGGCGAGCAGTACTTC
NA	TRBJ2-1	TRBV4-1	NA	CASSQERLIASHRRAGLQFF	TGCGCCAGCAGCCAAGAGCGGCTAATCGCTAGTCATCGTCGCGCTGGATTGCAGTTCTTC
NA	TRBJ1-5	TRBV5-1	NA	CASSLGSYSNQPQHF	TGCGCCAGCAGCTTGGGGAGCTATAGCAATCAGCCCCAGCATTTT
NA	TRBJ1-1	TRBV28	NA	CASSQGRNTEAFF	TGTGCCAGCAGTCAAGGGAGGAACACTGAAGCTTTCTTT
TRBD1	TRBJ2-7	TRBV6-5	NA	CASSPGTGFHEQYF	TGTGCCAGCAGTCCTGGGACAGGGTTCCACGAGCAGTACTTC
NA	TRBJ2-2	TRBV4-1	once	CASSQDLGYTGELFF	TGCGCCAGCAGCCAAGACTTGGGCTACACCGGGGAGCTGTTTTTT
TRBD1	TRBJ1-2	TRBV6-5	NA	CASRTGTVLYGYTF	TGTGCCAGCAGGACCGGGACAGTTCTCTATGGCTACACCTTC
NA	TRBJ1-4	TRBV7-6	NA	CASSLSLASEKLFF	TGTGCCAGCAGCTTGTCACTGGCTAGTGAAAAACTGTTTTTT
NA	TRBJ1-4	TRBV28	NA	CASSPAGGRYEKLFF	TGTGCCAGCAGTCCAGCGGGGGGGCGCTATGAAAAACTGTTTTTT
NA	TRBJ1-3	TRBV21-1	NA	CASKVGPGKSTIYF	TGTGCCAGCAAAGTGGGGCCAGGGAAAAGCACCATATATTTT
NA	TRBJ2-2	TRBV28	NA	CASRTGPYTGELFF	TGTGCCAGCAGGACAGGTCCCTACACCGGGGAGCTGTTTTTT
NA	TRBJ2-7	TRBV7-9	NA	CASSSFDRDPIFPYEQYF	TGTGCCAGCAGCTCCTTCGACAGAGACCCTATTTTTCCCTACGAGCAGTACTTC
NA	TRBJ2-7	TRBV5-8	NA	CASSLVRYEQYF	TGTGCCAGCAGCTTGGTCCGTTACGAGCAGTACTTC
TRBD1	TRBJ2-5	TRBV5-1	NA	CASSLGQGSETQYF	TGCGCCAGCAGCTTGGGACAGGGGTCGGAGACCCAGTACTTC
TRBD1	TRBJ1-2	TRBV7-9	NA	CASSLARQGRHYGYTF	TGTGCCAGCAGCTTAGCGCGACAGGGAAGACACTATGGCTACACCTTC
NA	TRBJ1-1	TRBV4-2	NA	CASKNLGLETGSSTEAFF	TGTGCCAGCAAAAATTTGGGGTTAGAAACAGGGAGTAGCACTGAAGCTTTCTTT
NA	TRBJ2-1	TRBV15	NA	CATSRGRDIYNEQFF	TGTGCCACCAGCAGAGGTAGGGACATCTACAATGAGCAGTTCTTC
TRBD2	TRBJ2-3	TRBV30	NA	CAWSVASGGRGTQYF	TGTGCCTGGAGTGTGGCTAGCGGGGGCCGCGGTACGCAGTATTTT
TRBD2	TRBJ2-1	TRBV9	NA	CASSVGLAAGGEQFF	TGTGCCAGCAGCGTGGGACTAGCGGCAGGGGGTGAGCAGTTCTTC
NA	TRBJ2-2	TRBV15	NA	CATSRVGAGELFF	TGTGCCACCAGCAGAGTAGGGGCCGGGGAGCTGTTTTTT
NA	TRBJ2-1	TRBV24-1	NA	CATSDLVGGYNEQFF	TGTGCCACCAGTGACCTCGTGGGGGGCTACAATGAGCAGTTCTTC
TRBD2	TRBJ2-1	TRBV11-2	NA	CASSPGLAGGPVYEQFF	TGTGCCAGCAGCCCGGGACTAGCGGGGGGGCCGGTTTATGAGCAGTTCTTC
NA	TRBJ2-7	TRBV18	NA	CASSPPTAAYEQYF	TGTGCCAGCTCACCACCCACAGCCGCCTACGAGCAGTACTTC
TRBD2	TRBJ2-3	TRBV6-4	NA	CASSDSAGGPTDTQYF	TGTGCCAGCAGTGACTCGGCGGGAGGCCCCACAGATACGCAGTATTTT
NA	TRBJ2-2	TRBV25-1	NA	CASSHGSAGELFF	TGTGCCAGCAGTCACGGGTCGGCCGGGGAGCTGTTTTTT
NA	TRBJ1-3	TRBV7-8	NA	CASSYYGAGGNTIYF	TGTGCCAGCAGCTACTACGGGGCGGGAGGAAACACCATATATTTT
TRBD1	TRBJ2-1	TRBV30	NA	CAWDFGTGGINEQFF	TGTGCCTGGGATTTTGGGACAGGGGGCATAAATGAGCAGTTCTTC
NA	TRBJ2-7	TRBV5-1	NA	CASREGIVAYEQYF	TGCGCCAGCAGGGAGGGGATCGTGGCCTACGAGCAGTACTTC
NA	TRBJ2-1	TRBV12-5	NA	CASGLKPYEQFF	TGTGCTAGTGGTTTAAAGCCTTATGAGCAGTTCTTC
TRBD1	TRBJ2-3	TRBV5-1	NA	CASSLAGQGPPSTDTQYF	TGCGCCAGCAGCTTGGCAGGACAGGGGCCCCCTAGCACAGATACGCAGTATTTT
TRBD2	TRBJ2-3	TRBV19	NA	CASSIVAGDRYDTQYF	TGTGCCAGTAGTATAGTAGCGGGAGATCGGTACGATACGCAGTATTTT
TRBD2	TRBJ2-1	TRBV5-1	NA	CASSRTSGRISDEQFF	TGCGCCAGCAGCCGGACTAGCGGGAGGATCAGCGATGAGCAGTTCTTC
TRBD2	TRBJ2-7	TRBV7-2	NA	CASSLEAGGTYEQYF	TGTGCCAGCAGCTTGGAAGCGGGGGGCACCTACGAGCAGTACTTC
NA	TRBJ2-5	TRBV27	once	CASSLFGQTYQETQYF	TGTGCCAGCAGTTTATTTGGACAGACGTACCAAGAGACCCAGTACTTC
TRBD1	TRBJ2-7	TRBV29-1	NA	CRRSPSGTGNEQYF	TGCAGGCGTTCCCCTTCCGGGACAGGGAACGAGCAGTACTTC
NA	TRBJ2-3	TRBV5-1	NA	CASSLISGRTDTQYF	TGCGCCAGCAGCTTGATTAGCGGTCGCACAGATACGCAGTATTTT
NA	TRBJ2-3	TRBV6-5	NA	CASWQGVNTQYF	TGTGCCAGCTGGCAGGGTGTCAATACGCAGTATTTT